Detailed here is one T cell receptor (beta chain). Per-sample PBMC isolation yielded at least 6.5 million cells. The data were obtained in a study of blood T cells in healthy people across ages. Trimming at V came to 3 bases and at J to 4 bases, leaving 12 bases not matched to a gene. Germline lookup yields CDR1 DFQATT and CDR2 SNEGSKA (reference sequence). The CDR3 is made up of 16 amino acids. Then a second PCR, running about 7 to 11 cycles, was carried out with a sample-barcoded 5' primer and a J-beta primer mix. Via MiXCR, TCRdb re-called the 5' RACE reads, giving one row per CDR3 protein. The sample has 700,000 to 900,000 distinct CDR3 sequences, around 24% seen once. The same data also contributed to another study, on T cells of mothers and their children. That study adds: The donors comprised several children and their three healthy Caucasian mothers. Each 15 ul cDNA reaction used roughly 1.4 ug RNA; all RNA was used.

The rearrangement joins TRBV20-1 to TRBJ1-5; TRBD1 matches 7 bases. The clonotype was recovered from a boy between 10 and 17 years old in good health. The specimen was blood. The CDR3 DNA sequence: TGCAGTGCTAGCAGGGGGGTTCCTAGGGGGAATCAGCCCCAGCATTTT. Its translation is CSASRGVPRGNQPQHF.